This is a list of T cell receptor beta chains from one sample in a study of shared clonotypes between healthy human individuals. TCRdb's copy holds only in-frame clones and misses some; the assay was immunoSEQ multiplex PCR. The sample lists 1.5 million to 1.9 million clones, under 99% occurring once. Source material: naive CD4+ T cells sorted from blood. All receptors derive from a young man in good health. The CDR3 runs from the conserved cysteine through the conserved F or W. A D gene is named only where the DNA matches it firmly. Only part of the rows carry a size: once, few, many, or a class if the clone is expanded.

clone_size: NA
j_call: TRBJ2-2
v_call: TRBV9
d_call: TRBD1
cdr3_aa: CASMGQVNTGELFF
cdr3_nt: TGTGCCAGCATGGGACAGGTGAACACCGGGGAGCTGTTTTTT

clone_size: NA
j_call: TRBJ2-2
v_call: TRBV7-9
d_call: TRBD2
cdr3_aa: CASSQGISGMNTGELFF
cdr3_nt: TGTGCCAGCAGCCAAGGTATTAGCGGGATGAACACCGGGGAGCTGTTTTTT

clone_size: once
j_call: TRBJ1-2
v_call: TRBV6-5
d_call: TRBD1
cdr3_aa: CASSYRTGSNGYTF
cdr3_nt: TGTGCCAGCAGTTACCGGACAGGTTCAAACGGCTACACCTTC

clone_size: NA
j_call: TRBJ2-3
v_call: TRBV18
d_call: NA
cdr3_aa: CASSMLRTTDTQYF
cdr3_nt: TGTGCCAGCTCTATGCTCAGAACCACGGATACGCAGTATTTT

clone_size: NA
j_call: TRBJ2-5
v_call: TRBV7-6
d_call: NA
cdr3_aa: CASSLTGPRETQYF
cdr3_nt: TGTGCCAGCAGCTTGACCGGGCCCCGAGAGACCCAGTACTTC

clone_size: NA
j_call: TRBJ1-2
v_call: TRBV5-1
d_call: NA
cdr3_aa: CASSLEVRIYGYTF
cdr3_nt: TGCGCCAGCAGCTTGGAGGTTAGGATCTATGGCTACACCTTC

clone_size: NA
j_call: TRBJ2-7
v_call: TRBV5-1
d_call: TRBD1
cdr3_aa: CASSTGTGYYEQYF
cdr3_nt: TGCGCCAGCAGCACCGGGACAGGGTACTACGAGCAGTACTTC

clone_size: NA
j_call: TRBJ1-1
v_call: TRBV5-4
d_call: NA
cdr3_aa: CASSLAAGATEAFF
cdr3_nt: TGTGCCAGCAGCTTGGCAGCCGGGGCCACTGAAGCTTTCTTT

clone_size: NA
j_call: TRBJ1-2
v_call: TRBV29-1
d_call: NA
cdr3_aa: CSVDGQARYGYTF
cdr3_nt: TGCAGCGTTGACGGTCAGGCCCGCTATGGCTACACCTTC

clone_size: NA
j_call: TRBJ2-5
v_call: TRBV5-1
d_call: TRBD1
cdr3_aa: CASSHGTGEETQYF
cdr3_nt: TGCGCCAGCAGTCACGGGACAGGAGAAGAGACCCAGTACTTC

clone_size: NA
j_call: TRBJ2-7
v_call: TRBV6-5
d_call: NA
cdr3_aa: CASSFSLGQEQYF
cdr3_nt: TGTGCCAGCAGTTTTTCACTAGGACAGGAGCAGTACTTC

clone_size: NA
j_call: TRBJ2-5
v_call: TRBV5-8
d_call: TRBD1
cdr3_aa: CASSSGQGWETQYF
cdr3_nt: TGTGCCAGCAGCTCTGGACAGGGGTGGGAGACCCAGTACTTC

clone_size: NA
j_call: TRBJ2-1
v_call: TRBV19
d_call: TRBD1
cdr3_aa: CASSIPGTGLNEQFF
cdr3_nt: TGTGCCAGTAGTATCCCCGGGACAGGGCTCAATGAGCAGTTCTTC

clone_size: NA
j_call: TRBJ2-7
v_call: TRBV28
d_call: TRBD2
cdr3_aa: CASSLPPSGYEQYF
cdr3_nt: TGTGCCAGCAGTTTACCGCCTAGCGGCTACGAGCAGTACTTC